The 14 T cell receptor beta chains below all came from one sample that was sequenced in a study of CD8 T cells in ankylosing spondylitis. TCRdb reprocessed the 5' RACE reads with MiXCR, giving one entry per CDR3 protein. Of approximately 260,000 distinct CDR3 sequences in the sample, 15% to 20% were seen once. The sequencing sample was made of blood, either unsorted or a sorted T cell fraction (not recorded which). Receptors originate from a male donor with ankylosing spondylitis or in good health (not recorded which).

This chain joins TRBV4-1 and TRBJ2-1, with unresolved D. Germline assignment: CDR1 MGHRA and CDR2 YSYEKL. Trimming took 1 base from V and 0 from J, leaving 7 bases between them. There are 15 residues in the CDR3. The CDR3: CASSQVESSYNEQFF. In nucleotides, the CDR3 is TGCGCCAGCAGCCAAGTAGAAAGCTCCTACAATGAGCAGTTCTTC.

This clonotype was recorded many times. CDR3 DNA sequence: TGCGCCAGCAGCCAAGATCAGGCAGCAATATACGAGCAGTACTTC. Translated: CASSQDQAAIYEQYF. The rearrangement joins TRBV4-1 to TRBJ2-7, with D unclear. The V gene lost 0 bases and the J gene lost 4 bases, with 13 bases spanning the gap. The germline gives CDR1 MGHRA, CDR2 YSYEKL. This CDR3 is 15 amino acids long.

This clonotype has only a few counts. This chain connects TRBV6-2 or TRBV6-3 to TRBJ2-2, with TRBD1 matching 8 bases. The CDR3 is made up of 17 amino acids. Trimming removed 6 bases from V and 5 bases from J; junction bases left unmatched: 14. Germline loops: CDR1 MNHEY, CDR2 SVGEGT. CDR3 nucleotides: TGTGCCAGCAGCCCCCCTCGGACAGGGTTCGGGACCGGGGAGCTGTTTTTT. Its translation is CASSPPRTGFGTGELFF.

The CDR3 coding sequence is TGTGCCAGCAGCGTAGTAGGTGGGAGTGCAGATACGCAGTATTTT. Protein: CASSVVGGSADTQYF. The chain joins TRBV9 to TRBJ2-3, with D tentatively TRBD2 (5 bases). Germline assignment: CDR1 SGDLS and CDR2 YYNGEE. V dropped 0 bases and J dropped 4 bases, with 12 bases sitting between them. This CDR3 region has 15 residues.

This clonotype has a single count. The rearrangement joins TRBV19 to TRBJ1-5; TRBD1 matches at 7 bases. From germline, CDR1 is LNHDA and CDR2 SQIVND (reference sequence). With V trimmed by 9 bases and J by 2 bases, 4 bases remained unmatched. The CDR3 spans 13 residues. CDR3: CASRTGGNQPQHF. As DNA, the CDR3 is TGTGCCAGCAGGACAGGAGGCAATCAGCCCCAGCATTTT. Full variable domain (outside the CDR3, taken from reference TRBV19 and TRBJ1-5): DGGITQSPKYLFRKEGQNVTLSCEQNLNHDAMYWYRQDPGQGLRLIYYSQIVNDFQKGDIAEGYSVSREKKESFPLTVTSAQKNPTAFYLCASRTGGNQPQHFGDGTRLSIL.

The rearrangement uses TRBV29-1 and TRBJ2-7, with 7 bases lining up with TRBD1. Trimming cost V 4 bases and J 4 bases; bases outside gene matches: 7. The CDR3 has 13 residues. CDR1 is SQVTM, CDR2 ANQGSEA, per germline. For the CDR3, the DNA is TGCAGCGTTGTGGTAAGGGACAGATACGAGCAGTACTTC. Its protein product is CSVVVRDRYEQYF.

The CDR3 is CASSARDYNEQFF. The CDR3 bases are TGTGCCAGCAGCGCTCGGGACTACAATGAGCAGTTCTTC. The gene calls are TRBV7-6 and TRBJ2-1, with a possible D match to TRBD2 (5 bases). CDR3 length: 13 amino acids. Germline CDR1 SGHVS, CDR2 FNYEAQ. V lost 5 bases and J 3 bases, leaving 8 bases between the germline ends.

The V call is TRBV21-1, the J call TRBJ1-5. TRBV21-1 is listed as a pseudogene. This CDR3 spans 14 amino acids. The CDR3 DNA follows: TGTGCCAGCAGCAAAGTTCAGGGCAATCAGCCCCAGCATTTT. Residues: CASSKVQGNQPQHF.

This clonotype was counted only a few times. The CDR3 DNA is TGCAGCGTTGCTCTAGCGGGAGTAGGATTCGATGAGCAGTTCTTC. Its protein product is CSVALAGVGFDEQFF. The chain joins TRBV29-1 to TRBJ2-1; 10 positions match TRBD2. After removal of 4 bases from V and 8 bases from J, the junction contained 11 bases not matched to a gene. CDR3 size: 15 residues. CDR1 and CDR2 (germline): SQVTM, ANQGSEA.

The chain uses TRBV12-3 or TRBV12-4 and TRBJ2-5; 8 bases match TRBD2. V was pared by 4 bases and J by 2 bases, with 6 bases of the junction left unmatched. CDR3 length: 15 residues. The CDR3 coding sequence is TGTGCCAGCAGTTCACCGACGGGGGGGCAAGAGACCCAGTACTTC. It specifies CASSSPTGGQETQYF.

The rearrangement uses TRBV3-1 and TRBJ2-7, with D perhaps matching TRBD1 (6 bases). CDR1 and CDR2 from the germline V gene are LGHDT and YNNKEL (reference sequence). V lost 6 bases to trimming and J lost 4 bases, with 13 bases between them. The CDR3 runs to 13 residues. DNA of the CDR3: TGTGCCAGCAGTTCAACAGGGTTATACGAGCAGTACTTC. Translated, it gives CASSSTGLYEQYF.

The chain joins TRBV5-5 to TRBJ1-5; TRBD1 might be the D (6 bases). The CDR3 runs 18 residues. V lost 0 bases and J lost 0, with 16 bases in between. Germline V gives CDR1 SGHKS, CDR2 YYEKEE (reference sequence). The CDR3 loop is CASSLAVDSTYSNQPQHF. In DNA, the CDR3 is TGTGCCAGCAGCTTGGCCGTGGACAGCACTTATAGCAATCAGCCCCAGCATTTT.

The rearrangement uses TRBV6-5 and TRBJ2-3; no definite D call. Germline-derived CDR1 and CDR2 are MNHEY and SVGAGI. The V end was cut by 0 bases, the J end by 6 bases, with 7 bases between. The CDR3 runs to 13 residues. The chain's CDR3 is CASSYSRLDTQYF. CDR3 nucleotides: TGTGCCAGCAGTTACTCGCGGTTGGATACGCAGTATTTT.

This clonotype appeared a few times. This chain connects TRBV7-8 to TRBJ2-7; TRBD2 agrees at 13 bases. V was clipped by 5 bases and J by 3 bases; unmatched bases: 4. Per the germline V gene, CDR1 is SGHVS and CDR2 is FQNEAQ. There are 15 residues in the CDR3. The CDR3 nucleotides read TGTGCCAGCAGCGGTGGGACTAGCGGGATCTACGAGCAGTACTTC. This sequence encodes CASSGGTSGIYEQYF.